Listed here are 17 T cell receptor beta chains from one sample, sequenced in a study of CD8 T cells in ankylosing spondylitis (dated by TCRdb to about 2017). Library prep was done by 5' RACE. Sequenced using an Illumina HiSeq 2500. The public reads were quality trimmed at Q25 with fastp and then assembled into clones with MiXCR by TCRdb, keeping productive beta chains. Rows are combined by CDR3 protein, so each entry shows the most common genes and DNA. The sample table contains 200,000 to 250,000 distinct CDR3 sequences; only one count was recorded for over 9.5% of them. The top ten clonotypes cover less than 25% of the sample. The sample taken for sequencing was blood, either unsorted or a sorted T cell fraction (not recorded which). These TCRs come from a male donor with ankylosing spondylitis or in good health (not recorded which).

V gene TRBV11-1 combines with J gene TRBJ2-2; a weak D match, TRBD1 (5 bases). This CDR3 comprises 20 residues. Germline-derived CDR1 and CDR2 are SGHAT and FQDESV (reference sequence). The germline V and J ends were trimmed by 3 bases and 1 base, with 24 bases remaining between them. The CDR3 nucleotides are TGTGCCAGCAGCTTGCCCCGGGCTCTCTCGCGGCAGGGGAACACCGGGGAGCTGTTTTTT. The encoded protein is CASSLPRALSRQGNTGELFF.

V and J are TRBV20-1 and TRBJ2-1; TRBD1 might be the D (5 bases). CDR3 length: 12 amino acids. V was pared by 4 bases and J by 3 bases, with 7 bases between. Germline values: CDR1 DFQATT, CDR2 SNEGSKA (reference sequence). The CDR3 DNA reads TGCAGTGCTATAGACAGCTACAATGAGCAGTTCTTC. This sequence encodes CSAIDSYNEQFF.

In this sample, this clonotype turned up many times. The chain couples TRBV25-1 to TRBJ2-2, with D hard to call. Germline values: CDR1 MGHDK, CDR2 SYGVNS. CDR3 length: 16 amino acids. V dropped 1 base and J dropped 4 bases, with 13 bases sitting between them. CDR3 in DNA: TGTGCCAGCAGTGAATTCCACTCAGAACTCACCGGGGAGCTGTTTTTT. It translates to CASSEFHSELTGELFF. Supplemented by reference TRBV25-1 and TRBJ2-2, the full variable domain reads EADIYQTPRYLVIGTGKKITLECSQTMGHDKMYWYQQDPGMELHLIHYSYGVNSTEKGDLSSESTVSRIRTEHFPLTLESARPSHTSQYLCASSEFHSELTGELFFGEGSRLTVL.

This clonotype was seen many times. The chain joins TRBV6-1 to TRBJ2-2; 7 nucleotides align to TRBD1. Per germline, CDR1 MNHNS and CDR2 SASEGT. There are 14 residues in the CDR3. Trimming took 10 bases from V and 0 from J; bases not matched to a gene: 5. This chain's CDR3 is CANPTGPNTGELFF. The CDR3, as DNA: TGTGCCAACCCGACAGGGCCGAACACCGGGGAGCTGTTTTTT.

This clonotype was seen at least ten times. The chain uses TRBV5-6 and TRBJ1-2; a possible D gene is TRBD1 (5 bases). V lost 3 bases, J lost 2 bases, and 11 bases lay in between. This CDR3 has 14 residues. The germline V gene encodes CDR1 SGHDT and CDR2 YYEEEE. CDR3 sequence: CASSSGPGNYGYTF. CDR3 coding DNA: TGTGCCAGCAGCTCAGGTCCAGGGAACTATGGCTACACCTTC.

In this sample, this clonotype is medium-sized. This chain links TRBV12-3 or TRBV12-4 with TRBJ2-2; D gene uncertain. The CDR3 runs 13 residues. With 5 bases removed from V and 4 bases from J, the gap between germline ends came to 8 bases. CDR3 nucleotide sequence: TGTGCCAGCAGTCCTTCACTCACCGGGGAGCTGTTTTTT. Amino acid sequence: CASSPSLTGELFF.

This clonotype has at least ten counts. The chain is built from TRBV9 and TRBJ2-2; TRBD1 is a possible D gene (6 bases). CDR1 and CDR2 from the germline V gene are SGDLS and YYNGEE. The CDR3 extends over 19 amino acids. Trimming took off 7 bases at V and 2 bases at J, with 27 bases between the two ends. The CDR3 sequence: CASPPQKLTGPGNTGELFF. CDR3 sequence (DNA): TGTGCCAGCCCTCCGCAAAAACTCACAGGGCCGGGTAACACCGGGGAGCTGTTTTTT.

About this clonotype: This may be a read error, as it is one base from a much larger clone. The rearrangement joins TRBV24-1 to TRBJ2-2; no clear D gene. Germline V CDR1 and CDR2: KGHDR, SFDVKD. This CDR3 spans 16 amino acids. The germline V and J ends were trimmed by 4 bases and 2 bases, with 13 bases remaining between them. The CDR3 sequence: CATSDPVVENTGELFF. CDR3 DNA sequence: TGTGCCACCAGTGACCCCGTGGTAGAAAACACCGGGGAGCTGTTTTTT.

V and J are TRBV25-1 and TRBJ1-6; D may be TRBD1 (5 bases). The ends were cut back, 5 bases at V and 7 bases at J, with 15 bases in the middle. The CDR3 spans 15 residues. Germline lookup yields CDR1 MGHDK and CDR2 SYGVNS. CDR3 sequence reads: CASSPPGVWNSPLHF. DNA for the CDR3: TGTGCCAGCAGTCCTCCGGGGGTTTGGAATTCACCCCTCCACTTT.

In its sample, this clonotype was seen many times. This chain uses TRBV7-2 with TRBJ1-1, with 7 bases that match TRBD1. The CDR3 sequence is 14 residues long. Per germline, CDR1 SGHTA and CDR2 FQGNSA. V lost 5 bases and J lost 0; bases outside the gene matches: 3. CDR3 nucleotide sequence: TGTGCCAGCAGCGCGGGACAGTTGAACACTGAAGCTTTCTTT. Its protein is CASSAGQLNTEAFF.

This clonotype was seen at least ten times. The chain couples TRBV6-6 to TRBJ1-5, with a tentative D call TRBD1 (5 bases). Germline lookup yields CDR1 MNHNY and CDR2 SVGAGI (reference sequence). The germline V and J ends were trimmed by 5 bases and 7 bases, with 12 bases remaining between them. The CDR3 length is 13 residues. Written as DNA, the CDR3 is TGTGCCAGCAGTCGTCCGGAGGGGCAGCCCCAGCATTTT. This sequence encodes CASSRPEGQPQHF.

V gene TRBV7-3 combines with J gene TRBJ2-3; TRBD2 might be the D (6 bases). Per germline, CDR1 SGHTA and CDR2 FQGTGA. V was trimmed by 0 bases and J by 6 bases, leaving 16 bases between them. CDR3 size: 16 residues. Here the CDR3 reads CASSLTGRGAGDTQYF. The CDR3 DNA reads TGTGCCAGCAGCTTAACTGGAAGAGGGGCGGGGGATACGCAGTATTTT.

This clonotype was picked up a small number of times. This chain uses TRBV29-1 with TRBJ1-1; perhaps TRBD1 as D (6 bases). Germline V CDR1 and CDR2: SQVTM, ANQGSEA. CDR3 size: 13 residues. V was pared by 8 bases and J by 0 bases, with 13 bases between. CDR3 sequence reads: CSIRTAMNTEAFF. The CDR3 coding sequence is TGCAGCATTCGGACAGCGATGAACACTGAAGCTTTCTTT.

This clonotype was counted between two and nine times. The chain carries TRBV6-2 or TRBV6-3 and TRBJ2-5; D may match TRBD1 or TRBD2 (5 bases each). This CDR3 has 14 amino acids. V was clipped by 6 bases and J by 9 bases, with 20 bases between them. Germline V gives CDR1 MNHEY, CDR2 SVGEGT. Here the CDR3 DNA reads TGTGCCAGCAGCGTGGGACCCTCGGTGGTGGCCCAGTACTTC. Its translation: CASSVGPSVVAQYF.

Many counts were recorded for this clonotype. The rearrangement uses TRBV5-1 and TRBJ2-7, with 10 bases that match TRBD2. With V trimmed by 0 bases and J by 3 bases, 6 bases remained unmatched. The CDR3 has 16 residues. Germline V lookup: CDR1 SGHRS, CDR2 YFSETQ. CDR3 protein: CASSLAVLAGNYEQYF. DNA of the CDR3: TGCGCCAGCAGCTTGGCCGTACTAGCGGGGAACTACGAGCAGTACTTC.

This clonotype was observed a few times. This chain uses TRBV2 with TRBJ2-5, with 7 positions matching TRBD2. The germline V gene has CDR1 SNHLY and CDR2 FYNNEI. The CDR3 spans 14 residues. J gave up 5 bases and V 5 bases, and 8 bases lay outside the gene matches. The CDR3 here is CASSSDVGGETQYF. In DNA form, the CDR3 reads TGTGCCAGCAGTTCAGACGTCGGGGGGGAGACCCAGTACTTC.

Ten or more counts support this clonotype. The chain uses TRBV29-1 and TRBJ2-3; 7 bases match TRBD1. Germline V gives CDR1 SQVTM, CDR2 ANQGSEA. CDR3 length: 14 residues. Trimming at V came to 6 bases and at J to 0 bases, leaving 6 bases not matched to a gene. The CDR3 loop reads CSVNRGQSTDTQYF. The CDR3 DNA reads as TGCAGCGTCAACAGGGGACAAAGCACAGATACGCAGTATTTT.